The clone carrying this T cell receptor (beta chain) was recorded many times. What it binds is unknown. This specimen comes from a study of glioma-infiltrating T cells. The iRepertoire nested amplicon-rescue multiplex PCR amplified TCR alpha and beta CDR3s from RNA. Input was roughly 95-450 ng of tissue mRNA or PBMC total RNA. TCRdb fed the multiplex PCR reads into MiXCR, producing one record per CDR3 protein. Of about 130,000 distinct CDR3 sequences listed, about 23% are singletons. Whole-study results and caveats: Very few CDR3 sequences were shared between tissue and blood. Gliomas, especially low-grade, showed above-expected tissue-blood divergence; non-neoplastic patients showed below.

J lost 2 bases, V lost 1 base, and 4 bases had no gene match. This CDR3 has 15 amino acids. Germline CDR1 and CDR2: MNHNY and SVGAGI (reference sequence). This TCR was sampled from a human donor with low-grade glioma or glioblastoma, undergoing nonglioma brain surgery, or in good health (not recorded which). The sample consisted of glioma tissue, nonneoplastic brain tissue, or PBMCs (not recorded which). The chain recombines TRBV6-6 with TRBJ2-7; 8 nucleotides match TRBD2. The CDR3 reads CASSYYGTRPYEQYF. CDR3 sequence (DNA): TGTGCCAGCAGTTACTACGGGACTAGGCCCTACGAGCAGTACTTC.